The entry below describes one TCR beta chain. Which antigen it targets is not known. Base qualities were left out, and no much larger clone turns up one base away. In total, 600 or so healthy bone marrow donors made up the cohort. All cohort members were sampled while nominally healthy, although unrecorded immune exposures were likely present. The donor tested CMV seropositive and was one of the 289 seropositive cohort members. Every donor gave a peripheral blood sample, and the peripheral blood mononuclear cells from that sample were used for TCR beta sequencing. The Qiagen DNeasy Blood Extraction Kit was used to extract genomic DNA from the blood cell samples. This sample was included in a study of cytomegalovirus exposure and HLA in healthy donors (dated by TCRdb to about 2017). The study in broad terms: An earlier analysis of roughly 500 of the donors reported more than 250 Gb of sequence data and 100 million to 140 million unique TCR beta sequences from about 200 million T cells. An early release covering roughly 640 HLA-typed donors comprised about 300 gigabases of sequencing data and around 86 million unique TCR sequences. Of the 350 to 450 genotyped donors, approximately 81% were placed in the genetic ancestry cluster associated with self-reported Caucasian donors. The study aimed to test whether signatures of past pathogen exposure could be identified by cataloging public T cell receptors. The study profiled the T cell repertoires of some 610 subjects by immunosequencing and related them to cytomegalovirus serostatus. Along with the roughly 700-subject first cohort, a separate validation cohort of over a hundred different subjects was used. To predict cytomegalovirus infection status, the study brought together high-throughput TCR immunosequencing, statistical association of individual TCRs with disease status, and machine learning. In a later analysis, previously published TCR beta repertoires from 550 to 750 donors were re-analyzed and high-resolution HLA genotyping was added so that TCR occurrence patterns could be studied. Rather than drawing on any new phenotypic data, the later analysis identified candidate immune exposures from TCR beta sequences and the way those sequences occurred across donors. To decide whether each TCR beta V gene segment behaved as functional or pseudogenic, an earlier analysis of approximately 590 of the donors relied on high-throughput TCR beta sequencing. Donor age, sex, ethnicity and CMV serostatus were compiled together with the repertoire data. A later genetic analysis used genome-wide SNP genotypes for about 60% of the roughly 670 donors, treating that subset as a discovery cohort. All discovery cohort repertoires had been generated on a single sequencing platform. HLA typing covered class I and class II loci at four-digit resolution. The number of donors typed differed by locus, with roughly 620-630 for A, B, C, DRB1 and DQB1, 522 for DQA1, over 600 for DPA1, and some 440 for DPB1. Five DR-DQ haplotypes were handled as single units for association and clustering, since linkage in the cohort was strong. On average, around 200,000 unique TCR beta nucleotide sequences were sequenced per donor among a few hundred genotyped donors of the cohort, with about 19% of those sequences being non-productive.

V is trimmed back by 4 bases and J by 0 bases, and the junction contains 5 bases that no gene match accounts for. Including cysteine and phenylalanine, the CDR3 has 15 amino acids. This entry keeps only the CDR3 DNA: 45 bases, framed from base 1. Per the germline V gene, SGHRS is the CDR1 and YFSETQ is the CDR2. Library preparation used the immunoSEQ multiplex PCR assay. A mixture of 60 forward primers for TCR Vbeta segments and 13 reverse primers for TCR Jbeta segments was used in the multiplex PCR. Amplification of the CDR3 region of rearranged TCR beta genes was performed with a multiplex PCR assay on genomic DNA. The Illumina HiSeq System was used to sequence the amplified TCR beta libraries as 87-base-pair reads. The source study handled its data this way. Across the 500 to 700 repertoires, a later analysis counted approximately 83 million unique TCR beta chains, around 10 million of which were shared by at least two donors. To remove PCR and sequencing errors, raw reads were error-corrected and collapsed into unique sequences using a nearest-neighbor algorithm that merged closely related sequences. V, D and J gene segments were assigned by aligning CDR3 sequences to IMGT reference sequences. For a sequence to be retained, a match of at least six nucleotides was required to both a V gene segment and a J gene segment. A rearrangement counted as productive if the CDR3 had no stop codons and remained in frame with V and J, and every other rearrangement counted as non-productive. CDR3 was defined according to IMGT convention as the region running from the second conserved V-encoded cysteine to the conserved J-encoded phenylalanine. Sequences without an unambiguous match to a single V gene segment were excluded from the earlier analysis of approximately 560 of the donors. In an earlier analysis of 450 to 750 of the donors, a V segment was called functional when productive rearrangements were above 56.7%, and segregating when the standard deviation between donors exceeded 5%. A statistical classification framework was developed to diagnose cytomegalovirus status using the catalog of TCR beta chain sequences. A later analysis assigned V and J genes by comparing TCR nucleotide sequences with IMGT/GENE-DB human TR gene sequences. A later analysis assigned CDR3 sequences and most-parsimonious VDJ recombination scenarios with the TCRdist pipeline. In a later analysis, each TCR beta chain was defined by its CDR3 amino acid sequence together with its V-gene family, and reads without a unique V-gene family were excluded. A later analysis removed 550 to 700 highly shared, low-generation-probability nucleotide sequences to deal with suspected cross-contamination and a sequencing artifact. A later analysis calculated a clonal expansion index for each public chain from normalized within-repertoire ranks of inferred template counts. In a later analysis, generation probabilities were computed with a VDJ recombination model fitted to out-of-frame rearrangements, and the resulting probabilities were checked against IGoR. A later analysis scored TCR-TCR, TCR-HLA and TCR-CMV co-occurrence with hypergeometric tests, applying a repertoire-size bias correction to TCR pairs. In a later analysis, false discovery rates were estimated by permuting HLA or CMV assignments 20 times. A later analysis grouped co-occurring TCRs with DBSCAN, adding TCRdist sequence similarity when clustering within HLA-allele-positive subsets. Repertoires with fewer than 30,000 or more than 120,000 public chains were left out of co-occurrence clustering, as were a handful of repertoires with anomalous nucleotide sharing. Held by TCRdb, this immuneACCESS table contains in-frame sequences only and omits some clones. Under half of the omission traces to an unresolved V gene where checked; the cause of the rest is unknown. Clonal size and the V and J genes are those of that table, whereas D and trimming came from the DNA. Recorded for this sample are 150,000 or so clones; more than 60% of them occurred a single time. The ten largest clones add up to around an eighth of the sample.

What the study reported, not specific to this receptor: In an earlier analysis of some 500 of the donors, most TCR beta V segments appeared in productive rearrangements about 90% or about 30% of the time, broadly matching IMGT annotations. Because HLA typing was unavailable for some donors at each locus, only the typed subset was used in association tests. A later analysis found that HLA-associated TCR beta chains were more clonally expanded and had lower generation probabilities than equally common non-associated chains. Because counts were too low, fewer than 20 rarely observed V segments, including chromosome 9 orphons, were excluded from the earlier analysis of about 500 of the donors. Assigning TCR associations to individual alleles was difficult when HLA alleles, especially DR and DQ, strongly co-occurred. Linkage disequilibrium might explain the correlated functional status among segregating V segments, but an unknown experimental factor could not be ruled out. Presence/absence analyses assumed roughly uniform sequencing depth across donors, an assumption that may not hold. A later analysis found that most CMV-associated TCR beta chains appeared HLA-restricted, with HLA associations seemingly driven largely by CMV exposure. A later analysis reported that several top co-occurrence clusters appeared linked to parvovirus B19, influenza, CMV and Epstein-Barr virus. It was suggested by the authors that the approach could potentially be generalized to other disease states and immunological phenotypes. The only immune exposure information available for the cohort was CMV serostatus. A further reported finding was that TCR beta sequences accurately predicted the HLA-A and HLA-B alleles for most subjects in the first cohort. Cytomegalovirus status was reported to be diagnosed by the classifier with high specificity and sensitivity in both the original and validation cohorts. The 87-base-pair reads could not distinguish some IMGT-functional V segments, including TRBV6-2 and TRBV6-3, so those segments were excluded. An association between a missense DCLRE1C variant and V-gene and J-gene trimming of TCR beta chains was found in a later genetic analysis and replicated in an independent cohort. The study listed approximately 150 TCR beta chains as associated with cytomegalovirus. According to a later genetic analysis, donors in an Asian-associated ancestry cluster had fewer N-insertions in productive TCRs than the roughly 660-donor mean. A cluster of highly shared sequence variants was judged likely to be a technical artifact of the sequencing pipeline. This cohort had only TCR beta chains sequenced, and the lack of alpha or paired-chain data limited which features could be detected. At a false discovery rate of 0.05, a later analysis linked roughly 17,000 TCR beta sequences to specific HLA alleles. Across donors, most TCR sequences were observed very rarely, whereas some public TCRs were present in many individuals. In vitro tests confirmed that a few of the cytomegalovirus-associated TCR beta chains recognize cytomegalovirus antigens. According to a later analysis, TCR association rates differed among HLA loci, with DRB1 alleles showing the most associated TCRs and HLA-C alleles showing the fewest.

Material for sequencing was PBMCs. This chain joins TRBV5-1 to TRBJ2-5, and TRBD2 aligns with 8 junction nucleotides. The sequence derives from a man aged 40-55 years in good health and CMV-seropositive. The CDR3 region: CASSQGLVNQETQYF. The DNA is TGCGCCAGCAGCCAGGGACTAGTGAACCAAGAGACCCAGTACTTC.